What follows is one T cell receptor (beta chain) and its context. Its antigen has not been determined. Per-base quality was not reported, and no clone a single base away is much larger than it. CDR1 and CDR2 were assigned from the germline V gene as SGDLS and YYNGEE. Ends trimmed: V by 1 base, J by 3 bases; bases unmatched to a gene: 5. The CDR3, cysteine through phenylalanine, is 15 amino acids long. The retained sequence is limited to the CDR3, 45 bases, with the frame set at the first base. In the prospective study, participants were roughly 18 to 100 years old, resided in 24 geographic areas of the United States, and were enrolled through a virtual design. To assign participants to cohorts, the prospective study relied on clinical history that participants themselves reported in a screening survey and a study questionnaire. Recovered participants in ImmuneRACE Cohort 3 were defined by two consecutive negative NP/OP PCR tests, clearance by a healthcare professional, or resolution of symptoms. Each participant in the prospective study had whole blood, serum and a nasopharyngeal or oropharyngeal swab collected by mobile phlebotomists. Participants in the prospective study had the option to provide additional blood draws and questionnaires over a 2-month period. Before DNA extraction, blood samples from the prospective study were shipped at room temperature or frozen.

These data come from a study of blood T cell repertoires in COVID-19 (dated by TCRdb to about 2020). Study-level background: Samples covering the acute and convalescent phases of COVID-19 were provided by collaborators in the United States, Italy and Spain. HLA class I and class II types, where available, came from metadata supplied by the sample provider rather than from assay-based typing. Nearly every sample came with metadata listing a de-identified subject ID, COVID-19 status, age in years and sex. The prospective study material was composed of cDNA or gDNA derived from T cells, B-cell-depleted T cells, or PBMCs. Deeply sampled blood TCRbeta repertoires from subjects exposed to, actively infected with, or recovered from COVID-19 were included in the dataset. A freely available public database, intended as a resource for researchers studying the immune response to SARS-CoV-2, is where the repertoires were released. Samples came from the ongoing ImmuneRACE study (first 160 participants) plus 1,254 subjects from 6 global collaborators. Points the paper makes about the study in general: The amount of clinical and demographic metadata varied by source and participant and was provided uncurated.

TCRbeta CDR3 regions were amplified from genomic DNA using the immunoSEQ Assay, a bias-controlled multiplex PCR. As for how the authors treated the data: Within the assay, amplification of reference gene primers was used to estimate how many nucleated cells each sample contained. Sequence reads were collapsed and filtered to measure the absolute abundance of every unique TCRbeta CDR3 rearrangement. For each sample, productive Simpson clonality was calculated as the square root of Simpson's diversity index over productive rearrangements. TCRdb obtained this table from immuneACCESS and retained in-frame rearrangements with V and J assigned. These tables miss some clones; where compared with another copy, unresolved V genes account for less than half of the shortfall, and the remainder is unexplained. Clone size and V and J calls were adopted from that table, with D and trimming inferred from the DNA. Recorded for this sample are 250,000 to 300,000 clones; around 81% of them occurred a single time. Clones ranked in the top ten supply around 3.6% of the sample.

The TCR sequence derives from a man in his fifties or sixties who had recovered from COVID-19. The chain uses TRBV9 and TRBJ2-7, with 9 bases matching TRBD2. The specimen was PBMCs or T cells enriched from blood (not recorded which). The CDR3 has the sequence CASSVSGGRGYEQYF. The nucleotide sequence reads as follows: TGTGCCAGCAGCGTATCTGGCGGGAGGGGCTACGAGCAGTACTTC.